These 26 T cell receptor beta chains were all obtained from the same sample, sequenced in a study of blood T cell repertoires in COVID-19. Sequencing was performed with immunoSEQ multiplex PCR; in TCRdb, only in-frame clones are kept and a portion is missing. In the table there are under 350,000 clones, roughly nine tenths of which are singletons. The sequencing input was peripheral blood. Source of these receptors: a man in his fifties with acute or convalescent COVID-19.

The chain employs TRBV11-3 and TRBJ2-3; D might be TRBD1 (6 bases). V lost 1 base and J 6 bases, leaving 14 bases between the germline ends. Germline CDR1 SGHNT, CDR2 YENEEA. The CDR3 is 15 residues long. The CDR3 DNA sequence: TGTGCCAGCAGCTTAGGGGCTACAGGGTATGATACGCAGTATTTT. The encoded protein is CASSLGATGYDTQYF.

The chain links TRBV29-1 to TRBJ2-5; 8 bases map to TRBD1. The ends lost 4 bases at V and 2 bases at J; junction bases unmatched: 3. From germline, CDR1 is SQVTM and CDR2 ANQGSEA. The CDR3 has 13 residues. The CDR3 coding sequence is TGCAGCGTTGCCCACAGGGGGCAAGAGACCCAGTACTTC. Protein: CSVAHRGQETQYF.

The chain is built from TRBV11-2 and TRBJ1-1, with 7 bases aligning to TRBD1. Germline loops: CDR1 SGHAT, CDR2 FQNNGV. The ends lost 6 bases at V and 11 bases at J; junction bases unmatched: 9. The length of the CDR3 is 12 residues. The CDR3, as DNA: TGTGCCAGCAGTCAAGAGGGGGCGGTCGCTTTCTTT. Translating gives CASSQEGAVAFF.

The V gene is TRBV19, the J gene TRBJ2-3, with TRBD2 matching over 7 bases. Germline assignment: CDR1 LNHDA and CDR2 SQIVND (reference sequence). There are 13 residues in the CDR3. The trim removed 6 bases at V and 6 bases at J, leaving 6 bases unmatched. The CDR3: CASRGGGLDTQYF. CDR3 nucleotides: TGTGCCAGTAGGGGCGGGGGACTTGATACGCAGTATTTT.

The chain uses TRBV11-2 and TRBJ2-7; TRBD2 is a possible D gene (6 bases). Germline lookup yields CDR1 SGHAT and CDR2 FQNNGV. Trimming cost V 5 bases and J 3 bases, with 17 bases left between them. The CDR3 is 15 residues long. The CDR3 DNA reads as TGTGCCAGCAGCCAACCCGGGGGATTGAGCTACGAGCAGTACTTC. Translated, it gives CASSQPGGLSYEQYF.

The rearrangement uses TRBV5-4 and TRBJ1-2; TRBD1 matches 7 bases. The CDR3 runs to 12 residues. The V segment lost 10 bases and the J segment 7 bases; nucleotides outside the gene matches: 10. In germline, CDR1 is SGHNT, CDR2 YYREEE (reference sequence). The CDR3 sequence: CAGQEAAGGYTF. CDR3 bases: TGTGCCGGACAGGAGGCGGCGGGTGGCTACACCTTC. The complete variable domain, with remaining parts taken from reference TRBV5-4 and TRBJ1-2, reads ETGVTQSPTHLIKTRGQQVTLRCSSQSGHNTVSWYQQALGQGPQFIFQYYREEENGRGNFPPRFSGLQFPNYSSELNVNALELDDSALYLCAGQEAAGGYTFGSGTRLTVV.

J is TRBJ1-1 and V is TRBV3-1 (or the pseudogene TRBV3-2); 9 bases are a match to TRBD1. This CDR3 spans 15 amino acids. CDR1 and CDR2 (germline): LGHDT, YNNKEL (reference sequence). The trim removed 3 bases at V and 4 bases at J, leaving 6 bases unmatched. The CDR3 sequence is CASSQPTGGITEAFF. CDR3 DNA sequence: TGTGCCAGCAGCCAGCCGACAGGGGGTATCACTGAAGCTTTCTTT.

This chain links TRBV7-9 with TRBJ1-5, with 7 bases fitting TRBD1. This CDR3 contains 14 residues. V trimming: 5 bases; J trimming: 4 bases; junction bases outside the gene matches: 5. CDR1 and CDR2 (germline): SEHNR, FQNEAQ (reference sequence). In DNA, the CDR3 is TGTGCCAGCAGCCCCAACAGGGGTAATCAGCCCCAGCATTTT. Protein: CASSPNRGNQPQHF.

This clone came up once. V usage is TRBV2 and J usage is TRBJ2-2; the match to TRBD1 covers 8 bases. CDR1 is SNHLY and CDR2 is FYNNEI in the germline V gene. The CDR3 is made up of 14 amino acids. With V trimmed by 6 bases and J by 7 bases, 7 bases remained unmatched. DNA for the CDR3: TGTGCCAGCAGAGCAGGGGGCAGCGGCGGGGAGCTGTTTTTT. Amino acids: CASRAGGSGGELFF.

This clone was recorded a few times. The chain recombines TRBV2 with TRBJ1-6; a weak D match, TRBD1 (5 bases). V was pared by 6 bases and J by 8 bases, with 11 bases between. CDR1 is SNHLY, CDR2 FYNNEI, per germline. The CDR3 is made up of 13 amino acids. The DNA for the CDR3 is TGTGCCAGCAGAAGGGGAGGGGATTCACCCCTCCACTTT. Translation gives CASRRGGDSPLHF.

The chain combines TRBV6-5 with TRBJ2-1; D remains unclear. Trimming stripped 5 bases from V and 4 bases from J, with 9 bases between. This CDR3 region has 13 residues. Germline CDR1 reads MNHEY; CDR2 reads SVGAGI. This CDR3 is CASSPESYNEQFF. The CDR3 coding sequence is TGTGCCAGCAGTCCGGAGAGTTACAATGAGCAGTTCTTC.

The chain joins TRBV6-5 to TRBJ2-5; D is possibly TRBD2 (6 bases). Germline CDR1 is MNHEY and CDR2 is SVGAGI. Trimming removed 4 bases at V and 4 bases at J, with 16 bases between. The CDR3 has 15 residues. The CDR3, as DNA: TGTGCCAGCAGTTCGTGGGGGGAAATCAGAGAGACCCAGTACTTC. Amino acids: CASSSWGEIRETQYF.

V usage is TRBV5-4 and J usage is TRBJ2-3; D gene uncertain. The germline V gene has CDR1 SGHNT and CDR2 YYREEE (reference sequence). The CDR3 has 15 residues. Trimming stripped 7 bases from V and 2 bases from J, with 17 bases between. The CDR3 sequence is CASVPGTNPTDTQYF. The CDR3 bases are TGTGCCAGCGTTCCGGGTACTAACCCCACAGATACGCAGTATTTT.

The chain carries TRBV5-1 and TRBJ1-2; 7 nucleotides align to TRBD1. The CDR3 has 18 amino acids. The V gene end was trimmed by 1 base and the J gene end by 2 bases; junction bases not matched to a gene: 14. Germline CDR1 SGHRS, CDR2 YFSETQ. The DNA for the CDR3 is TGCGCCAGCAGCTTGTGGGGTCAAACAGGGGCCGGGAACTATGGCTACACCTTC. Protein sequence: CASSLWGQTGAGNYGYTF.

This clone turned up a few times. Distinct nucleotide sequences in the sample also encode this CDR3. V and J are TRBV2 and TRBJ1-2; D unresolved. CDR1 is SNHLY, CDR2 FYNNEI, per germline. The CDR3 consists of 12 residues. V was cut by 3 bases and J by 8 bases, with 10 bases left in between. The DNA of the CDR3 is TGTGCCAGCAGTGATCGGGTAGCCGGCTACACCTTC. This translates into CASSDRVAGYTF.

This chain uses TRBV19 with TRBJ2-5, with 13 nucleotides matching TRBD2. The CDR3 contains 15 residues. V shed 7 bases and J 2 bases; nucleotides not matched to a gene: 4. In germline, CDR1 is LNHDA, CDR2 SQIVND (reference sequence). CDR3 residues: CASTRTSGGQETQYF. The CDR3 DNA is TGTGCCAGTACTCGGACTAGCGGGGGACAAGAGACCCAGTACTTC.

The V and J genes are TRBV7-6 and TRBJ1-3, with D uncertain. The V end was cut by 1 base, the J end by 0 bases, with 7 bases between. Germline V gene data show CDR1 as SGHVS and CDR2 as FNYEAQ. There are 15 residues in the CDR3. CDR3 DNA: TGTGCCAGCAGCTTAGGGGCCAGCTCTGGAAACACCATATATTTT. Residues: CASSLGASSGNTIYF.

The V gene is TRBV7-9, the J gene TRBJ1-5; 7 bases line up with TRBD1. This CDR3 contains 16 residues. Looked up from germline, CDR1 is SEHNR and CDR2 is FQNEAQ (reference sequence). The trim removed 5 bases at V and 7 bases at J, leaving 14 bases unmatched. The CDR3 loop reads CASSQDAGTAVQPQHF. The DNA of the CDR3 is TGTGCCAGCAGCCAAGACGCCGGGACAGCGGTCCAGCCCCAGCATTTT.

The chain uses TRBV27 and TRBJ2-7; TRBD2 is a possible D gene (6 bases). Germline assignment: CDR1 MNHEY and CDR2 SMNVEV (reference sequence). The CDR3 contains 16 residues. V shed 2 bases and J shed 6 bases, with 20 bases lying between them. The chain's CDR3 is CASSLTPGLVSTEQYF. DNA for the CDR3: TGTGCCAGCAGTTTAACACCGGGACTGGTTAGCACCGAGCAGTACTTC.

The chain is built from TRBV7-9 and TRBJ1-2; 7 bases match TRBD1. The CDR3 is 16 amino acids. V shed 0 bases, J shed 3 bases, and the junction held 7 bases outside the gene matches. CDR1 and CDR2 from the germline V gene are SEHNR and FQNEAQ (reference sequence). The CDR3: CASSLAPGGPDYGYTF. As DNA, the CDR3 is TGTGCCAGCAGCTTAGCGCCAGGGGGTCCCGACTATGGCTACACCTTC.

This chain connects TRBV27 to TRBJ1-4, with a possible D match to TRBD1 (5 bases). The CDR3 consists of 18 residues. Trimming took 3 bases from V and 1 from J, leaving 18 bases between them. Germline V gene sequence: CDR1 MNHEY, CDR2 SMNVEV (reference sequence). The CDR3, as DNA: TGTGCCAGCAGTTTGCGCACAAACTCCGGGGGAACTAATGAAAAACTGTTTTTT. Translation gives CASSLRTNSGGTNEKLFF.

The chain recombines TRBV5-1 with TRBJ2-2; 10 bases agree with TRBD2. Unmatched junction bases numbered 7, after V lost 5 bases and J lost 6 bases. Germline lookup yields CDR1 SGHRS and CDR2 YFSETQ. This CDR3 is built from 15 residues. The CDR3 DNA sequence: TGCGCCAGCAGTACCGGGACTAGCGATTCCGGGGAGCTGTTTTTT. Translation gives CASSTGTSDSGELFF. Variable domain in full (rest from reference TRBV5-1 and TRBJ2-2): KAGVTQTPRYLIKTRGQQVTLSCSPISGHRSVSWYQQTPGQGLQFLFEYFSETQRNKGNFPGRFSGRQFSNSRSEMNVSTLELGDSALYLCASSTGTSDSGELFFGEGSRLTVL.

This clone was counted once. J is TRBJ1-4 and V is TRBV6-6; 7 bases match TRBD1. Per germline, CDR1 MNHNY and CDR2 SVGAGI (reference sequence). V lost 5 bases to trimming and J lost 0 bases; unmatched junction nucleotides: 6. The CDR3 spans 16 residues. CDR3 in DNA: TGTGCCAGCAGTCCCCGACAGGGCGCAACTAATGAAAAACTGTTTTTT. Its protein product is CASSPRQGATNEKLFF.

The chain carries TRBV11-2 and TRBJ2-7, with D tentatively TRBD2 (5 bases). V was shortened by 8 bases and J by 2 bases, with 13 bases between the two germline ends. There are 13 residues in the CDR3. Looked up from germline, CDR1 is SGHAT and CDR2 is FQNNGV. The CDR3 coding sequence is TGTGCCAGCCTGCTCCCCGGGACCTACGAGCAGTACTTC. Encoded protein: CASLLPGTYEQYF.

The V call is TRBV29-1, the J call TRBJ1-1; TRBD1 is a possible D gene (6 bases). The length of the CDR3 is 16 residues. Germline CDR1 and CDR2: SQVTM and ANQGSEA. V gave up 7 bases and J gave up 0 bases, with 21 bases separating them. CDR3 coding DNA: TGCAGCGCCCGAGCTAGGACAGTTGGCATGAACACTGAAGCTTTCTTT. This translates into CSARARTVGMNTEAFF.

Written as DNA, the CDR3 is TGCGCCAGCAGTGAGATACAGGGCGATAAAAAACTGTTTTTT. Its protein is CASSEIQGDKKLFF. V and J are TRBV10-2 and TRBJ1-4, with D tentatively TRBD1 (6 bases). Per germline, CDR1 WSHSY and CDR2 SAAADI. V lost 2 bases and J 9 bases, leaving 13 bases between the germline ends. The CDR3 has 14 amino acids.